The entry below describes one T cell receptor beta chain. The antigen is undetermined. The data are from a study of cytomegalovirus exposure and HLA in healthy donors. Study summary: Researchers previously reported finding 90 million to 130 million unique TCR beta sequences from roughly 180 million T cells. Study results and limitations: DRB1 had the most TCR associations and HLA-C the fewest, a later analysis found, with rates varying by HLA locus. Equally common other TCR beta chains were less clonally expanded than HLA-associated ones, a later analysis found.

With 60 Vbeta and 13 Jbeta primers, the PCR was carried out. Sequencing used immunoSEQ multiplex PCR; TCRdb keeps in-frame clones, though not all of them. The repertoire holds roughly 110,000 clones, with roughly 70% as singletons. Regarding donors, all were healthy bone marrow donors. The sequence came from a woman aged 40 to 50 in good health and CMV-seropositive. Sequenced material: PBMCs.

Here the CDR3 reads CASSAEGLAGNIQYF. The CDR3 DNA reads TGTGCCAGCAGTGCAGAAGGACTAGCGGGAAACATTCAGTACTTC. The V call is TRBV2, the J call TRBJ2-4; the match to TRBD2 covers 11 bases. The CDR3 has 15 amino acids. V lost 4 bases to trimming and J lost 6 bases; unmatched junction nucleotides: 5. Germline V gene data show CDR1 as SNHLY and CDR2 as FYNNEI.